The present T cell receptor beta chain was sequenced within a study of post-analysis software for immune sequencing data. Regarding the study as a whole: TRBV segments more frequent in patients than in controls numbered a few and included TRBV5-6, TRBV5-1 and TRBV20-1.

cDNA libraries for TCR beta contained unique molecular identifiers. Via MiXCR, TCRdb re-called the PCR reads, giving one row per CDR3 protein. This table has about 680,000 distinct CDR3 sequences, 59% appearing once. Of note for this clonotype: What it binds is unknown. Germline and junction disagree at one end, which may indicate a read error.

CDR1 and CDR2 (germline): SQVTM, ANQGSEA. The CDR3 length is 16 residues. The chain joins TRBV29-1 to TRBJ2-6; 10 bases map to TRBD1. This sequence originates from a girl aged 2 to 9 with multiple sclerosis. Sequencing was carried out using blood. The CDR3 DNA is TGCAGCGTTGCCGGGACAGGGGTCTCTGGGGCCAACGTCCGGACTTTC. It translates to CSVAGTGVSGANVRTF.